This is a list of T cell receptor beta chains from one sample in a study of OX40 agonist ivuxolimab in advanced cancers. Data came from immunoSEQ multiplex PCR; TCRdb stores just in-frame clones and leaves some out. Of tens of thousands of clones listed, more than 85% were seen once; the top ten hold around a sixth. Here the sequenced sample was CD4+ or CD8+ T cells sorted from blood, taken in a trial of the OX40 agonist ivuxolimab. The receptor set was obtained from an adult with an advanced solid tumor such as melanoma, head and neck, liver or kidney cancer. The conserved cysteine and the conserved F or W are not part of the CDR3 here. Each record gives: D gene, V gene, J gene, CDR3 protein. A D gene is named only where the DNA matches it firmly.

TRBD1,TRBV2,TRBJ2-3,ASSGETGTLTDTQY
.,TRBV13,TRBJ1-3,ASSPFETEVYQGNTIY
.,TRBV11-3,TRBJ1-1,ASSFRTANTEAF
TRBD2,TRBV7-9,TRBJ2-7,ASSLLAGLSYEQY
.,TRBV6-5,TRBJ2-7,ASSYGSIGYEQY
.,TRBV6-6,TRBJ1-2,ASSYGGRDGYT
.,TRBV19,TRBJ2-5,ASSIRVARTETQY
.,TRBV28,.,ASSLRSRFSYEQY
TRBD1,TRBV7-9,TRBJ2-7,ASSPTTGLRTYEQY
.,TRBV6-5,TRBJ2-7,ASSYQGDNEQY
.,TRBV19,TRBJ1-3,ASSISWGSGNTIY
.,TRBV9,TRBJ2-5,ASSVDGPASYMQETQY
TRBD2,TRBV27,TRBJ2-6,ASSLGGTSGVFQGANVLT
.,TRBV5-6,TRBJ2-7,ASSLVGEQY
TRBD1,TRBV5-1,TRBJ1-2,ASSLLAPGTEYGYT
.,TRBV6-5,TRBJ2-7,ASSLHSFSYEQY
.,TRBV9,TRBJ2-1,ASSVEGANEQF
.,TRBV7-9,TRBJ2-7,ASSLGAGASREQY
.,TRBV6-1,TRBJ1-5,ASGGRYQPQH
.,TRBV9,TRBJ1-5,ASDPTGRTSEPQH
TRBD1,TRBV7-9,TRBJ1-2,ASSLAGTGALGYT
.,TRBV2,TRBJ1-5,ASGNQPQH
.,TRBV5-4,TRBJ2-3,ASSVGTEPTPSTDTQY
.,TRBV14,TRBJ2-7,ASSQVYSGGEQY
.,TRBV9,TRBJ1-2,ASSAADRLYGYT
TRBD2,TRBV9,TRBJ2-1,ASSVVASGGDSYNEQF
TRBD1,TRBV28,TRBJ1-1,ASSLRGLGATEAF
.,TRBV5-6,TRBJ1-1,ASSWGVVNTEAF
.,TRBV19,TRBJ2-1,ASSIGPLTRGDNEQF
.,TRBV11-2,TRBJ2-7,ASSLDTGAYEQY
TRBD2,TRBV10-3,TRBJ2-5,AITPGLADKETQY
.,TRBV27,TRBJ2-2,ASSLLRSVGELF
TRBD1,TRBV7-8,TRBJ2-7,ASSPGQGDGGDEQY
TRBD2,TRBV7-6,TRBJ2-1,ASSPGLAGGPENEQF
.,TRBV7-9,TRBJ2-1,ASRRGGGFNEQF
TRBD2,TRBV2,TRBJ2-1,ASSDLTSGGNEQF
TRBD2,TRBV6-5,TRBJ2-3,ASSRSGGAGDTQY
.,TRBV7-6,TRBJ1-2,ASSLGHLYGYT